These T cell receptor beta chains were read from a single sample in a study of OX40 agonist ivuxolimab in advanced cancers. Data came from immunoSEQ multiplex PCR; TCRdb stores just in-frame clones and leaves some out. The top ten clones hold roughly 8.2% of a sample with tens of thousands of clones, 75% to 90% of them seen once. The material was CD4+ or CD8+ T cells sorted from blood, obtained in a trial of the OX40 agonist ivuxolimab. The receptors stem from an adult with an advanced solid tumor such as melanoma, head and neck, liver or kidney cancer. CDR3s include the opening cysteine and the closing phenylalanine or tryptophan. Fields, in order: J gene, V gene, clone size, D gene, CDR3 DNA, CDR3 protein. D genes are given only for firm matches. Clone size is given for some rows only: seen once, a few or many times, or a class if the clone is expanded.

J gene: TRBJ2-7
V gene: TRBV5-8
clone size: .
D gene: .
CDR3 DNA: TGTGCCACCGCACGACGACAAAACTCCTACGAGCAGTACTTC
CDR3 protein: CATARRQNSYEQYF

J gene: TRBJ1-1
V gene: TRBV7-3
clone size: .
D gene: TRBD1
CDR3 DNA: TGTGCCAGCAGCCCGGACAGGAGGGCTGAAGCTTTCTTT
CDR3 protein: CASSPDRRAEAFF

J gene: TRBJ1-1
V gene: TRBV30
clone size: .
D gene: .
CDR3 DNA: TGTGCCTGGAGTCCCTCTTCCGGGTTACACACTGAAGCTTTCTTT
CDR3 protein: CAWSPSSGLHTEAFF

J gene: TRBJ2-7
V gene: TRBV5-1
clone size: .
D gene: TRBD2
CDR3 DNA: TGCGCCAGCAGCTTGGCCGGAAGCGGGGCCTCCTACGAGCAGTACTTC
CDR3 protein: CASSLAGSGASYEQYF

J gene: TRBJ1-1
V gene: TRBV9
clone size: .
D gene: .
CDR3 DNA: TGTGCCAGCAGCGGGCAAAACAGGGCAGGTGAAGCTTTCTTT
CDR3 protein: CASSGQNRAGEAFF

J gene: TRBJ2-5
V gene: TRBV5-1
clone size: .
D gene: .
CDR3 DNA: TGCGCCAGCCGGCAGGGGGGGTCCTACTCGGGGACCCAGTACTTC
CDR3 protein: CASRQGGSYSGTQYF

J gene: TRBJ1-5
V gene: TRBV19
clone size: .
D gene: .
CDR3 DNA: TGTGCCAGTAGTAGACCACAGGGCCAGCCCCAGCATTTT
CDR3 protein: CASSRPQGQPQHF

J gene: TRBJ2-7
V gene: TRBV18
clone size: .
D gene: .
CDR3 DNA: TGTGCCAGCTCACCACCGGGGGAAGGGTTTTACGAGCAGTACTTC
CDR3 protein: CASSPPGEGFYEQYF

J gene: TRBJ1-6
V gene: TRBV2
clone size: .
D gene: .
CDR3 DNA: TGTGCCAGCGGCGCCCGGGCCGGAGTGATAATGCCCCTCCACTTT
CDR3 protein: CASGARAGVIMPLHF

J gene: TRBJ2-3
V gene: TRBV19
clone size: once
D gene: .
CDR3 DNA: TGTGCCAGTAGTATGAGGGCAGATACGCAGTATTTT
CDR3 protein: CASSMRADTQYF

J gene: TRBJ1-1
V gene: TRBV25-1
clone size: .
D gene: .
CDR3 DNA: TGTGCCAGCAGTGTTCAGGAGAACACTGAAGCTTTCTTT
CDR3 protein: CASSVQENTEAFF

J gene: TRBJ1-1
V gene: TRBV5-1
clone size: .
D gene: TRBD1
CDR3 DNA: TGCGCCAGCAGGCAGACAGGGGCCCCTGAAGCTTTCTTT
CDR3 protein: CASRQTGAPEAFF

J gene: TRBJ2-5
V gene: TRBV19
clone size: .
D gene: .
CDR3 DNA: TGTGCCAGTAGTATGGCGGAGACCCAGTACTTC
CDR3 protein: CASSMAETQYF

J gene: TRBJ2-3
V gene: TRBV5-1
clone size: .
D gene: .
CDR3 DNA: TGCGCCAGCAGAACCCTCGGGGGGCCCACAGATACGCAGTATTTT
CDR3 protein: CASRTLGGPTDTQYF

J gene: TRBJ1-6
V gene: TRBV6-5
clone size: .
D gene: .
CDR3 DNA: TGTGCCAGCAGTTACGACAGTCCTTGGGATTCACCCCTCCACTTT
CDR3 protein: CASSYDSPWDSPLHF

J gene: TRBJ2-7
V gene: TRBV28
clone size: .
D gene: .
CDR3 DNA: TGTGCCACGGGTGCTTACGAGCAGTACTTC
CDR3 protein: CATGAYEQYF

J gene: TRBJ1-1
V gene: TRBV9
clone size: .
D gene: .
CDR3 DNA: TGTGCCAGCAGCGTACATTCCTACACTGAAGCTTTCTTT
CDR3 protein: CASSVHSYTEAFF

J gene: TRBJ1-1
V gene: TRBV4-1
clone size: .
D gene: .
CDR3 DNA: TGCGCCAGCAGCCAAGCCCCAACAGACACTGAAGCTTTCTTT
CDR3 protein: CASSQAPTDTEAFF

J gene: TRBJ1-1
V gene: TRBV6-6
clone size: .
D gene: .
CDR3 DNA: TGTGCTAGCAGGGGCAGTATTGAAGCTTTCTTT
CDR3 protein: CASRGSIEAFF

J gene: TRBJ1-1
V gene: TRBV6-4
clone size: .
D gene: .
CDR3 DNA: TGTGCCAGCAGTGACTCGAAATATACAGTGTCTGAAGCTTTCTTT
CDR3 protein: CASSDSKYTVSEAFF

J gene: TRBJ2-5
V gene: TRBV4-3
clone size: .
D gene: .
CDR3 DNA: TGCGCCAGCAGTCTATCAGGGCGGGAGACCCAGTACTTC
CDR3 protein: CASSLSGRETQYF

J gene: TRBJ2-7
V gene: TRBV6-6
clone size: .
D gene: TRBD2
CDR3 DNA: TGTGCCACCCATCGTGTGGGGAGGGCCTACGAGCAGTACTTC
CDR3 protein: CATHRVGRAYEQYF

J gene: TRBJ1-6
V gene: TRBV7-9
clone size: .
D gene: .
CDR3 DNA: TGTGCCAGCAGCTTAAGTGAGAGAACTTCACCCCTCCACTTT
CDR3 protein: CASSLSERTSPLHF

J gene: TRBJ1-5
V gene: TRBV5-6
clone size: .
D gene: .
CDR3 DNA: TGTGCCAGCAGCTGGGGGCGTAGCAATCAGCCCCAGCATTTT
CDR3 protein: CASSWGRSNQPQHF

J gene: TRBJ1-1
V gene: TRBV4-1
clone size: .
D gene: .
CDR3 DNA: TGCGCCAGCAGCCAACGGGACGGATTAAACACTGAAGCTTTCTTT
CDR3 protein: CASSQRDGLNTEAFF

J gene: TRBJ2-7
V gene: TRBV4-2
clone size: .
D gene: .
CDR3 DNA: TGTGCCAGCAGCCAAGATTACCTCTACGAGCAGTACTTC
CDR3 protein: CASSQDYLYEQYF

J gene: TRBJ1-4
V gene: TRBV12-5
clone size: .
D gene: TRBD1
CDR3 DNA: TGTGCTAGTGGTTCCGACAGGGGACTTGAAAAACTGTTTTTT
CDR3 protein: CASGSDRGLEKLFF

J gene: TRBJ1-2
V gene: TRBV15
clone size: few
D gene: .
CDR3 DNA: TGTGCCACCAGCAGAGGGGCGGGTCCCGGCCTTAAGTGGGGATATGGCTACACCTTC
CDR3 protein: CATSRGAGPGLKWGYGYTF

J gene: TRBJ2-5
V gene: TRBV5-1
clone size: .
D gene: .
CDR3 DNA: TGCGCCAGCAGCTTGGGGTCTGGCGAGACCCAGTACTTC
CDR3 protein: CASSLGSGETQYF

J gene: TRBJ2-2
V gene: TRBV29-1
clone size: .
D gene: .
CDR3 DNA: TGCAGCGGGGGGAGCACCGGGGAGCTGTTTTTT
CDR3 protein: CSGGSTGELFF

J gene: TRBJ1-1
V gene: TRBV19
clone size: .
D gene: .
CDR3 DNA: TGTGCCAGTAGCCTCCTTGCCCCCGGAAGGACTGAAGCTTTCTTT
CDR3 protein: CASSLLAPGRTEAFF

J gene: TRBJ2-3
V gene: TRBV15
clone size: .
D gene: .
CDR3 DNA: TGTGCCACCAGCAGAGGGGGTAGCGGCACAGATACGCAGTATTTT
CDR3 protein: CATSRGGSGTDTQYF

J gene: TRBJ2-3
V gene: TRBV7-2
clone size: .
D gene: .
CDR3 DNA: TGTGCCAGCAGCTCCCGCGGGTACACAGATACGCAGTATTTT
CDR3 protein: CASSSRGYTDTQYF

J gene: TRBJ2-7
V gene: TRBV18
clone size: .
D gene: TRBD1
CDR3 DNA: TGTGCCAGCTCACCCCTTCCGACAGGGTTCGAGCAGTACTTC
CDR3 protein: CASSPLPTGFEQYF

J gene: TRBJ2-1
V gene: TRBV19
clone size: .
D gene: TRBD2
CDR3 DNA: TGTGCCAGTAGTCAACGAGGGGAGGGCAATGAGCAGTTCTTC
CDR3 protein: CASSQRGEGNEQFF

J gene: TRBJ2-1
V gene: TRBV28
clone size: .
D gene: .
CDR3 DNA: TGTGCCAGCAGTTTGACGGGGAGCTCCTACAATGAGCAGTTCTTC
CDR3 protein: CASSLTGSSYNEQFF

J gene: TRBJ1-4
V gene: TRBV4-3
clone size: once
D gene: .
CDR3 DNA: TGCGCCAGCAGCCCGGCGAGGGGACGCCCTAATGAAAAACTGTTTTTT
CDR3 protein: CASSPARGRPNEKLFF

J gene: TRBJ1-3
V gene: TRBV7-2
clone size: .
D gene: TRBD1
CDR3 DNA: TGTGCCAGCAGCTTAGGAGACAGGGGGCGTGGAAACACCATATATTTT
CDR3 protein: CASSLGDRGRGNTIYF

J gene: TRBJ2-5
V gene: TRBV10-3
clone size: once
D gene: TRBD2
CDR3 DNA: TGTGCCACCTCAGAGAGCGGGGCTAAAGAGACCCAGTACTTC
CDR3 protein: CATSESGAKETQYF

J gene: TRBJ1-2
V gene: TRBV4-1
clone size: few
D gene: .
CDR3 DNA: TGCGCCAGCAGCCAAGAGTCGTATGGCTACACCTTC
CDR3 protein: CASSQESYGYTF

J gene: TRBJ2-5
V gene: TRBV6-5
clone size: .
D gene: .
CDR3 DNA: TGTGCCAGCAAGGGTTCCCTAGAGACCCAGTACTTC
CDR3 protein: CASKGSLETQYF

J gene: TRBJ1-6
V gene: TRBV6-1
clone size: .
D gene: .
CDR3 DNA: TGTGCCACCAAATCGGTTCCAGGGGTTGCTTCACCCCTCCACTTT
CDR3 protein: CATKSVPGVASPLHF

J gene: TRBJ2-3
V gene: TRBV14
clone size: .
D gene: .
CDR3 DNA: TGTGCCAGCAGCCCCGCAAAGGGGGGGACCTCCGGCACAGATACGCAGTATTTT
CDR3 protein: CASSPAKGGTSGTDTQYF

J gene: TRBJ2-3
V gene: TRBV2
clone size: few
D gene: .
CDR3 DNA: TGTGCCAGCAGTGAAGTTCTCGCGGATACGCAGTATTTT
CDR3 protein: CASSEVLADTQYF

J gene: TRBJ2-2
V gene: TRBV7-3
clone size: .
D gene: .
CDR3 DNA: TGTGCCAGCAGCCCCAGGGGGGACGGGGAGCTGTTTTTT
CDR3 protein: CASSPRGDGELFF

J gene: TRBJ2-2
V gene: TRBV7-8
clone size: .
D gene: TRBD1
CDR3 DNA: TGTGCCAGCAGCAAAAAACAGGGGAAAGGAGCCGGGGAGCTGTTTTTT
CDR3 protein: CASSKKQGKGAGELFF

J gene: TRBJ1-6
V gene: TRBV6-5
clone size: .
D gene: .
CDR3 DNA: TGTGCCAGCAGTTACGGCGGAGACCGGAGTTCACCCCTCCACTTT
CDR3 protein: CASSYGGDRSSPLHF

J gene: TRBJ1-3
V gene: TRBV30
clone size: .
D gene: .
CDR3 DNA: TGTGCCTGGAGTGTTGGAAACACCATATATTTT
CDR3 protein: CAWSVGNTIYF

J gene: TRBJ1-1
V gene: TRBV25-1
clone size: .
D gene: .
CDR3 DNA: TGTGCCAGCAGTTCCTCGAAGATGAACACTGAAGCTTTCTTT
CDR3 protein: CASSSSKMNTEAFF

J gene: TRBJ1-1
V gene: TRBV19
clone size: once
D gene: .
CDR3 DNA: TGTGCCAGTAGCTTGACAGGGAACACTGAAGCTTTCTTT
CDR3 protein: CASSLTGNTEAFF

J gene: TRBJ2-1
V gene: TRBV5-1
clone size: .
D gene: .
CDR3 DNA: TGCGCCAGCAGCTTGGAAGTGCACCGGGGGAATGAGCAGTTCTTC
CDR3 protein: CASSLEVHRGNEQFF

J gene: TRBJ1-4
V gene: TRBV2
clone size: .
D gene: .
CDR3 DNA: TGTGCCAGCAGACCAGGGGTCTATGAAAAACTGTTTTTT
CDR3 protein: CASRPGVYEKLFF

J gene: TRBJ2-7
V gene: TRBV29-1
clone size: few
D gene: TRBD1
CDR3 DNA: TGCAGCTCTAGGGACAGCTCCTACGAGCAGTACTTC
CDR3 protein: CSSRDSSYEQYF

J gene: TRBJ1-5
V gene: TRBV11-2
clone size: .
D gene: .
CDR3 DNA: TGTGCCAGCAGCCCGGACGGAGGCAATCAGCCCCAGCATTTT
CDR3 protein: CASSPDGGNQPQHF

J gene: TRBJ1-1
V gene: TRBV4-1
clone size: .
D gene: .
CDR3 DNA: TGCGCCAGCAGCCACCCCTCGGGGGGCAGGACTGAAGCTTTCTTT
CDR3 protein: CASSHPSGGRTEAFF